This T cell receptor beta chain stems from a study of naive and memory T cell subsets (dated by TCRdb to 2015 to 2018). Describing the broader study: According to the figure summarizing the samples, there were some ten blood donors, 7 tuberculin skin test biopsies and 3 saline control biopsies. Skin biopsies were collected from tuberculin skin test sites or from saline-injected control sites and were processed for RNA extraction as previously described. PCR2 was typically run as a SYBR Green qPCR and stopped at a set threshold, although low-input samples could use end-point PCR of 5 to 6 cycles instead. Overall results and qualifications from the work: The RNA-based method was acknowledged to be potentially sensitive to changes in TCR transcripts with T cell activation and differentiation. TCR sequences were reportedly recovered from both skin biopsy types, with far more TCRs at tuberculin skin test sites. The larger number of TCRs at tuberculin skin test sites was interpreted as T cell infiltration of a delayed type IV hypersensitivity reaction. Details of skin biopsy collection and RNA processing were not given in the paper but were referenced to earlier studies.

CDR1 and CDR2, looked up from the germline V gene, are MNHEY and SVGAGI. Trimming costs V 3 bases and J 3 bases, and their ends lie 12 bases apart. The CDR3, cysteine through phenylalanine, is 14 amino acids long. Only the CDR3 DNA is retained, 42 bases long and in frame from the first base. The receptor library was made with UMI-ligation and nested PCR. TCR RNA was reverse transcribed with SuperScript IV using alpha and beta constant region primers for the blood and skin samples. Four rounds of PCR, run with the SP2 primer together with nested alpha and beta constant region primers, were used to amplify the ligated cDNA. T4 RNA ligase 1 was used to ligate an oligonucleotide containing the Illumina SP2 primer and a UMI to the 3' end of the cDNA. To prevent hairpin formation, the 12-nucleotide UMI was made up of two random hexamers with an eight-base spacer between them. From the second PCR onward, TCR alpha and beta chain libraries were processed separately, and dual indexing was applied for multiplexing. After pooling, the indexed libraries were analyzed by capillary electrophoresis and sequenced on either an Illumina MiSeq or NextSeq. PhiX DNA at about 4.5-8% was spiked into libraries to increase base diversity and improve cluster recognition. Per the authors' processing: Demultiplexor extracted UMIs from read 2, combined them with read 1 TCR sequence, and split reads by sample indices. Decombinator identified V and J genes and V-J junctions, assigning each TCR a five-part identifier including V and J deletions. UMIs were used by Collapsinator to correct sequencing errors and PCR amplification heterogeneity, so that a UMI-based abundance was obtained for each TCR. Identifiers were converted to nucleotide sequence by CDR3Translator and translated to amino acids, and CDR3 regions were extracted on the basis of terminal motifs. After normalization to the amount of input RNA, error-corrected alpha and beta TCR counts from blood and skin were compared. TCRdb ran its own pipeline on the public reads, namely fastp trimming at Q25 and MiXCR clone calling, and kept in-frame beta chains. Every distinct CDR3 protein forms one entry, paired with its most common genes and DNA. The V and J calls were determined by TCRdb, not by the authors. For this sample there are under 20,000 distinct CDR3 sequences; approximately 9.6% appear just once. Of the sample, over 6.5% is held by the ten largest clones.

The treatment or condition label, read with the paper, signifies: skin biopsy from PPD injection site in Mantoux-positive individual. Total RNA, without cell sorting, was DNase treated with RQ1 DNase before reverse transcription, targeting roughly 1 to 1000 ng input. The study reported a robust and sensitive protocol to amplify, sequence and analyze TCRs, based on 3' ligation of a UMI-containing oligonucleotide to TCR cDNA. The tuberculin skin test biopsies were taken from PPD-injected sites in individuals who had a positive Mantoux test. Libraries were prepared from skin biopsies and whole blood to test how robust the pipeline was in samples where T cells are a minority population. In its sample, this clonotype was seen a few times. Its antigen remains undetermined. Base quality data are lacking; no much larger clone is found one base away.

Sample: skin, taken from a tuberculin skin test site. The chain is encoded by TRBV6-5 joined to TRBJ2-7; TRBD1 is a weak D gene call, 7 bases matching. This clonotype was obtained from an adult in good health. At the DNA level, the sequence is TGTGCCAGCAGTTATGGAGGGGGCTTCTACGAGCAGTACTTC. The resulting protein is CASSYGGGFYEQYF.